This T cell receptor (beta chain) was profiled in a study of T cells expressing NK-cell markers. At the level of the study: It was from sorted CD3+CD56+NKG2C+, CD3+CD56+NKG2C- and CD3+CD56-NKG2C+ T cells that TCR beta repertoires came. Study results and caveats: One observes that, in several donors, these clonotypes were also the leading ones within the CD3+CD56-NKG2C+ fraction. In about 6 donors, dominant CD3+CD56+NKG2C+ clonotypes ranked among the top 10 CD8+ clonotypes.

Per the germline V gene, CDR1 is DFQATT and CDR2 is SNEGSKA (reference sequence). The CDR3 totals 15 residues. About this clonotype: The antigen is undetermined.

Making the TCR beta cDNA relied on 5'RACE template switching with UMIs. From its re-call of the 5' RACE reads, TCRdb lists each CDR3 protein once, without DNA. The sample has 350,000 to 500,000 distinct CDR3 sequences. The chain uses TRBV20-1 and TRBJ1-6; TCRdb outputs TRBD1, but without DNA this stays unchecked. The source of this sequence is a woman aged 18 to 69 in good health. Sequenced sample: blood T cells: a sorted CD56 or NKG2C T cell subset, CD4+ or CD8+ T cells, or bulk PBMC T cells (not recorded which). The CDR3 sequence: CSARDNRGRSSPLHF.